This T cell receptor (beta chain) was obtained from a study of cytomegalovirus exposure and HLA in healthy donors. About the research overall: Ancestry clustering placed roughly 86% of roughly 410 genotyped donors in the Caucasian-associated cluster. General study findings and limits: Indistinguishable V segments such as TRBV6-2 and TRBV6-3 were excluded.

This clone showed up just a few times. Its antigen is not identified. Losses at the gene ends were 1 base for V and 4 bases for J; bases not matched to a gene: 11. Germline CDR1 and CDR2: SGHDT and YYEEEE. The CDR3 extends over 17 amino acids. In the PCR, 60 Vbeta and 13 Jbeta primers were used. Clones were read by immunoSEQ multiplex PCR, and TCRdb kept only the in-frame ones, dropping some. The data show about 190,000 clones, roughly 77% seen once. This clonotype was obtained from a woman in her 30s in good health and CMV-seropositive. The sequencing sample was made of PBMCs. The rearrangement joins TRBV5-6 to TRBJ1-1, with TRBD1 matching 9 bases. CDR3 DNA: TGTGCCAGCAGCTTGTATCTGAGACAGGGGGAAGGCACTGAAGCTTTCTTT. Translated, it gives CASSLYLRQGEGTEAFF. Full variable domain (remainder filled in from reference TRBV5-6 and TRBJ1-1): DAGVTQSPTHLIKTRGQQVTLRCSPKSGHDTVSWYQQALGQGPQFIFQYYEEEERQRGNFPDRFSGHQFPNYSSELNVNALLLGDSALYLCASSLYLRQGEGTEAFFGQGTRLTVV.